The source of this T cell receptor (beta chain) is a study of early T cells in non-severe SARS-CoV-2 infection. Study information: Sequenced material consisted of bulk RNA (from unsorted whole blood), and chains were unpaired.

Germline CDR1 SGHTA, CDR2 FQGNSA. CDR3 size: 14 residues. Trimming shortened V by 1 base and J by 2 bases, and 8 bases separated the two germline ends. This clonotype occurred many times. Its antigen is not identified. In the library, individual cDNA molecules carried attached unique molecular identifiers. One entry per CDR3 protein, called by TCRdb with MiXCR from the 5' RACE reads. The table has 55,000 to 85,000 distinct CDR3 sequences, approximately 9.1% seen once. Study results and caveats: CD4 and private specificities were missed by VDJdb matching, which favored anti-spike CD8 responses.

The clonotype originates from an adult who was a healthcare worker with PCR-confirmed SARS-CoV-2 infection or an uninfected control (not recorded which). This sample comprised whole blood, obtained at baseline. V gene TRBV7-2 combines with J gene TRBJ1-2; D gene unclear. CDR3 amino acids: CASSLGQTNYGYTF. The CDR3 DNA reads as TGTGCCAGCAGCTTAGGCCAGACGAACTATGGCTACACCTTC.